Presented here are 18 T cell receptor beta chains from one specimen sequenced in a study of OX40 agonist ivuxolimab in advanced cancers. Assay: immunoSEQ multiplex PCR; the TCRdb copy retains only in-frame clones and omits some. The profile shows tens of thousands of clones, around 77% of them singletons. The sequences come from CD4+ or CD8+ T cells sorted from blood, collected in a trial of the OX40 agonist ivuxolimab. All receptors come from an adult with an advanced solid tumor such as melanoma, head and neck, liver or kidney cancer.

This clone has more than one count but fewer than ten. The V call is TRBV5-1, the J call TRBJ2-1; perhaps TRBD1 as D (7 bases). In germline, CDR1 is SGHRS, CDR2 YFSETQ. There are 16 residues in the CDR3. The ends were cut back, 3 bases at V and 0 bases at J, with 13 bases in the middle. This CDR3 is CASSSRGASSYNEQFF. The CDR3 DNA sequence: TGCGCCAGCAGCTCCAGGGGGGCTAGCTCCTACAATGAGCAGTTCTTC.

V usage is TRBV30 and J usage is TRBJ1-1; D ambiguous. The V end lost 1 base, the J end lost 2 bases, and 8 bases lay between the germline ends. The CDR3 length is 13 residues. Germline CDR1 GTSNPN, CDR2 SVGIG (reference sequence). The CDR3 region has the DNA TGTGCCTGGAGTGGGTGGCTCAACACTGAAGCTTTCTTT. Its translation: CAWSGWLNTEAFF.

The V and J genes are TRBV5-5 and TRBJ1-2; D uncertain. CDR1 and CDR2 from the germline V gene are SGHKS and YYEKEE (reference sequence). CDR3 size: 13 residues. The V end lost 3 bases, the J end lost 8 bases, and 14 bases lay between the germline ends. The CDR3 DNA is TGTGCCAGCAGCTCCCCGACCCTGTACGGCTACACCTTC. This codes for CASSSPTLYGYTF.

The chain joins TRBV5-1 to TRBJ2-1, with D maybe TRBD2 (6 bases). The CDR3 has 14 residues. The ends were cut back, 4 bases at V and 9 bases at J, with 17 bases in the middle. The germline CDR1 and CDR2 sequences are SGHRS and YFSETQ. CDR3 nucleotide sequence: TGCGCCAGCAGCGACCGGAGGGCCGCGGGTGAGCAGTTCTTC. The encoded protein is CASSDRRAAGEQFF.

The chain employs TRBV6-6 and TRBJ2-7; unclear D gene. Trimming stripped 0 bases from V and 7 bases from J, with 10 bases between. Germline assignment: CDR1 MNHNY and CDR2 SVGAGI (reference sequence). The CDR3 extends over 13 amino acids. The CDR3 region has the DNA TGTGCCAGCAGTTACTCGTCCTCGCGTGAGCAGTACTTC. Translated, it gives CASSYSSSREQYF.

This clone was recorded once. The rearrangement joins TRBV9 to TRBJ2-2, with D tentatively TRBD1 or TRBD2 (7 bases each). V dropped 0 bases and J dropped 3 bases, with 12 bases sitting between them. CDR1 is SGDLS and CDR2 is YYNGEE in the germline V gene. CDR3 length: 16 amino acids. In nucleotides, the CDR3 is TGTGCCAGCAGCGTAGTGGCAGGGGGGGACACCGGGGAGCTGTTTTTT. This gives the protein CASSVVAGGDTGELFF.

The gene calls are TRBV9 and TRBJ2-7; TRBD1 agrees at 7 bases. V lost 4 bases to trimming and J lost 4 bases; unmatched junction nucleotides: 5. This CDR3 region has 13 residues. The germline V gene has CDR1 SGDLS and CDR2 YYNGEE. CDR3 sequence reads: CASSRDSGYEQYF. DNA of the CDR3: TGTGCCAGCAGCCGGGACAGTGGATACGAGCAGTACTTC.

This CDR3 reads CASSRQRNPFAGELFF. The CDR3 region has the DNA TGTGCCAGCAGCCGACAACGAAATCCTTTCGCCGGGGAGCTGTTTTTT. The chain links TRBV4-2 to TRBJ2-2; D not certain. V lost 4 bases and J lost 6, with 18 bases in between. Germline CDR1 and CDR2: LGHNA and YNFKEQ. The CDR3 length is 16 residues.

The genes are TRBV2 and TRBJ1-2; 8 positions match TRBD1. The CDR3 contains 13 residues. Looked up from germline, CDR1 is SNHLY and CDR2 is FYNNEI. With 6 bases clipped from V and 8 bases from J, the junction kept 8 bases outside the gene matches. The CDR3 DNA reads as TGTGCCAGCAGCCCCGGACAGGGTAACGGCTACACCTTC. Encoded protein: CASSPGQGNGYTF.

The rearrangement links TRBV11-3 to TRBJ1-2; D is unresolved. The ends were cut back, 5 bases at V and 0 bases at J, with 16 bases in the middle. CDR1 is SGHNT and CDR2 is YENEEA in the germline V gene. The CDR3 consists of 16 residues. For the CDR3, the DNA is TGTGCCAGCAGCCAAGATGTCCAGGCTACTAACTATGGCTACACCTTC. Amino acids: CASSQDVQATNYGYTF.

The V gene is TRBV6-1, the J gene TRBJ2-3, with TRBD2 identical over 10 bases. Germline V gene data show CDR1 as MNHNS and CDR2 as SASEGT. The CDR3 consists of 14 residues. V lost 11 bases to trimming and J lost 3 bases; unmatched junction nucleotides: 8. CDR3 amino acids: CAHASSGRTDTQYF. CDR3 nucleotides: TGTGCCCATGCCAGTAGCGGGAGGACAGATACGCAGTATTTT.

This CDR3 reads CASSESRTSGRGEQFF. CDR3 DNA sequence: TGCGCCAGCAGTGAGTCTAGGACTAGCGGAAGGGGTGAGCAGTTCTTC. The chain combines TRBV10-1 with TRBJ2-1, with 10 bases fitting TRBD2. V trimming: 0 bases; J trimming: 9 bases; junction bases outside the gene matches: 8. This CDR3 has 16 amino acids. Looked up from germline, CDR1 is WNHNN and CDR2 is SYGVQD (reference sequence).

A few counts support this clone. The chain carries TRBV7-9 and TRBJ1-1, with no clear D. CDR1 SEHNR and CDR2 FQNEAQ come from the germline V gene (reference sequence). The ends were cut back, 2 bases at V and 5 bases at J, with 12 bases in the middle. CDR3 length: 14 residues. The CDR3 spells CASSLNLTRTEAFF. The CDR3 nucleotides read TGTGCCAGCAGCTTAAACCTTACGAGGACTGAAGCTTTCTTT.

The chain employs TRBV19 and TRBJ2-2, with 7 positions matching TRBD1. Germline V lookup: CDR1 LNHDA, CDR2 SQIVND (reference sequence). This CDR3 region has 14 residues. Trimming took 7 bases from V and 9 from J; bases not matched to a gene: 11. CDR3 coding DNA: TGTGCCAGTAACAGGGACAGTTCTCGCCGGGAGCTGTTTTTT. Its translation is CASNRDSSRRELFF.

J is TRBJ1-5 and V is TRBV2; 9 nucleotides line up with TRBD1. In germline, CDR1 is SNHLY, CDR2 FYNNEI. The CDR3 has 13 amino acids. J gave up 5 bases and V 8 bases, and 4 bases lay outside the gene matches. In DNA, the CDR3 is TGTGCCAGCTCACGGGACAGGGATCAGCCCCAGCATTTT. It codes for CASSRDRDQPQHF.

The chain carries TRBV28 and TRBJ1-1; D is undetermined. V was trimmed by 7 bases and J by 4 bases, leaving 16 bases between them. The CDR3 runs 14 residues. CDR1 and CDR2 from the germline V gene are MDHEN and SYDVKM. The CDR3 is CASTSYGFGTEAFF. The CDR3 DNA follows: TGTGCCAGCACCTCTTATGGGTTTGGCACTGAAGCTTTCTTT.

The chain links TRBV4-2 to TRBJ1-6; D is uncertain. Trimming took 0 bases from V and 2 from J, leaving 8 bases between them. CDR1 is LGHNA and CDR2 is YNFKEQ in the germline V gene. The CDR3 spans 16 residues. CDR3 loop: CASSQDPNAYNSPLHF. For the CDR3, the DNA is TGTGCCAGCAGCCAAGACCCCAACGCCTATAATTCACCCCTCCACTTT.

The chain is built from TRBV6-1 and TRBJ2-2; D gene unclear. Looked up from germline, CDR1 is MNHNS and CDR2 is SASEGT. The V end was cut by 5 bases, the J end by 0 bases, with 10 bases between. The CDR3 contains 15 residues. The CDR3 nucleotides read TGTGCCAGCAGTCAATTCCACACGAACACCGGGGAGCTGTTTTTT. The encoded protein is CASSQFHTNTGELFF.